Reported below is one T cell receptor (beta chain). This clone was detected once. Which antigen it targets is not known. Base qualities are not at hand, and no much larger clone is one base apart. These data are taken from a study of blood T cell repertoires in COVID-19 (dated by TCRdb to 2020 to 2022). At the level of the whole study: The collaborator samples originated in the United States, Italy and Spain and spanned the acute and convalescent phases of COVID-19. Samples came from the ongoing ImmuneRACE study (first 160 participants) plus 1,254 subjects from 6 global collaborators. The repertoires were made available in a free public database intended to serve as a resource for research on the immune response to SARS-CoV-2. Where available, HLA class I and class II types were obtained from metadata supplied by the sample provider rather than from assay-based typing. Nearly every sample came with metadata listing a de-identified subject ID, COVID-19 status, age in years and sex. The material from the prospective study consisted of cDNA or gDNA derived from T cells, B-cell-depleted T cells, or PBMCs. Deeply sampled blood TCRbeta repertoires from subjects exposed to, actively infected with, or recovered from COVID-19 were included in the dataset. Overall study results and their limits: The quantity of clinical and demographic metadata differed by source and by participant and was supplied without curation.

Participants in the prospective study were aged roughly 18 to 90 years, lived in 24 United States geographic areas, and enrolled through a virtual design. To assign participants to cohorts, the prospective study relied on clinical history that participants themselves reported in a screening survey and a study questionnaire. ImmuneRACE Cohort 3 recovered participants were defined by two consecutive negative NP/OP PCR tests, healthcare professional clearance, or symptom resolution. Each participant in the prospective study had whole blood, serum and a nasopharyngeal or oropharyngeal swab collected by mobile phlebotomists. Prospective study participants could optionally give additional blood draws and questionnaires over an approximately 2-month period. Blood samples from the prospective study were shipped frozen or at room temperature prior to DNA extraction. The CDR3, cysteine through phenylalanine, is 13 amino acids long. The CDR3 DNA has 39 bases and is translated from base 1. V is clipped by 2 bases and J by 6 bases, and the sequence between their germline boundaries is 11 bases long.

The immunoSEQ Assay, a bias-controlled multiplex PCR, was used to amplify TCRbeta CDR3 regions from genomic DNA. The study's processing was this. Nucleated cell counts per sample were estimated from amplification of reference gene primers within the assay. To quantify the absolute abundance of each unique TCRbeta CDR3 rearrangement, sequence reads were collapsed and filtered. For each sample, productive Simpson clonality was calculated as the square root of Simpson's diversity index over productive rearrangements. Drawn from immuneACCESS, this table holds only the in-frame rearrangements with V and J called that TCRdb kept. Clones are partly lost; checked studies trace under half to an unresolved V gene and leave the rest unexplained. V and J calls plus clone size are reproduced from that table; the DNA served to infer D and trimming. This sample holds roughly 370,000 clones; roughly 89% were observed only once. 10% of the sample lies in the top ten.

Here the chain combines TRBV12-3 or TRBV12-4 and TRBJ2-7, with no confidently assigned D gene. This clonotype was obtained from a woman aged 45-65 years who had recovered from COVID-19. The sequencing input was PBMCs or T cells enriched from blood (not recorded which). Here the CDR3 is given as CASSLYGFSEQYF. The DNA is TGTGCCAGCAGTTTATATGGTTTTAGCGAGCAGTACTTC.